These 4 T cell receptor beta chains came from one sample sequenced in a study of cytomegalovirus exposure and HLA in healthy donors. The PCR contained 60 Vbeta and 13 Jbeta primers. Clones were sequenced by immunoSEQ multiplex PCR, and TCRdb holds only the in-frame ones, with some missing. The data contain about 160,000 clones, 70% to 90% of them singletons. Sequencing input: PBMCs. The origin of the receptors is a woman aged 25 to 39 in good health and CMV-seronegative.

This clone was counted only a few times. The V call is TRBV6-6, the J call TRBJ1-1; the match to TRBD1 covers 9 bases. The V segment lost 6 bases and the J segment 5 bases; nucleotides outside the gene matches: 7. The CDR3 has 14 residues. From germline, CDR1 is MNHNY and CDR2 SVGAGI (reference sequence). CDR3 sequence (DNA): TGTGCCAGCAGCACGAGACAGGGGGTAACTGAAGCTTTCTTT. Translating gives CASSTRQGVTEAFF.

V is TRBV9 and J is TRBJ2-2; D remains unclear. V lost 0 bases, J lost 0 bases, and 9 bases lay in between. The CDR3 runs 16 residues. The V gene's germline CDR1 is SGDLS and CDR2 YYNGEE. This chain's CDR3 is CASSVVPGSNTGELFF. CDR3 coding DNA: TGTGCCAGCAGCGTAGTACCCGGGTCGAACACCGGGGAGCTGTTTTTT.

As concerns this clone: Other DNA sequences in the same sample also yield this CDR3. CDR3 residues: CASSLGGSYNEQFF. CDR3 nucleotide sequence: TGCGCCAGCAGCTTGGGAGGCTCTTACAATGAGCAGTTCTTC. The chain is built from TRBV5-1 and TRBJ2-1; D gene uncertain. Germline loops: CDR1 SGHRS, CDR2 YFSETQ. Trimming took 0 bases from V and 4 from J, leaving 8 bases between them. The CDR3 consists of 14 residues.

V and J are TRBV19 and TRBJ1-4; TRBD1 is a possible D gene (5 bases). V lost 6 bases to trimming and J lost 7 bases, with 9 bases between them. Germline values: CDR1 LNHDA, CDR2 SQIVND (reference sequence). This CDR3 comprises 12 residues. The CDR3 DNA is TGTGCCAGTAGAAATACAGGTGAAAAACTGTTTTTT. Protein: CASRNTGEKLFF.